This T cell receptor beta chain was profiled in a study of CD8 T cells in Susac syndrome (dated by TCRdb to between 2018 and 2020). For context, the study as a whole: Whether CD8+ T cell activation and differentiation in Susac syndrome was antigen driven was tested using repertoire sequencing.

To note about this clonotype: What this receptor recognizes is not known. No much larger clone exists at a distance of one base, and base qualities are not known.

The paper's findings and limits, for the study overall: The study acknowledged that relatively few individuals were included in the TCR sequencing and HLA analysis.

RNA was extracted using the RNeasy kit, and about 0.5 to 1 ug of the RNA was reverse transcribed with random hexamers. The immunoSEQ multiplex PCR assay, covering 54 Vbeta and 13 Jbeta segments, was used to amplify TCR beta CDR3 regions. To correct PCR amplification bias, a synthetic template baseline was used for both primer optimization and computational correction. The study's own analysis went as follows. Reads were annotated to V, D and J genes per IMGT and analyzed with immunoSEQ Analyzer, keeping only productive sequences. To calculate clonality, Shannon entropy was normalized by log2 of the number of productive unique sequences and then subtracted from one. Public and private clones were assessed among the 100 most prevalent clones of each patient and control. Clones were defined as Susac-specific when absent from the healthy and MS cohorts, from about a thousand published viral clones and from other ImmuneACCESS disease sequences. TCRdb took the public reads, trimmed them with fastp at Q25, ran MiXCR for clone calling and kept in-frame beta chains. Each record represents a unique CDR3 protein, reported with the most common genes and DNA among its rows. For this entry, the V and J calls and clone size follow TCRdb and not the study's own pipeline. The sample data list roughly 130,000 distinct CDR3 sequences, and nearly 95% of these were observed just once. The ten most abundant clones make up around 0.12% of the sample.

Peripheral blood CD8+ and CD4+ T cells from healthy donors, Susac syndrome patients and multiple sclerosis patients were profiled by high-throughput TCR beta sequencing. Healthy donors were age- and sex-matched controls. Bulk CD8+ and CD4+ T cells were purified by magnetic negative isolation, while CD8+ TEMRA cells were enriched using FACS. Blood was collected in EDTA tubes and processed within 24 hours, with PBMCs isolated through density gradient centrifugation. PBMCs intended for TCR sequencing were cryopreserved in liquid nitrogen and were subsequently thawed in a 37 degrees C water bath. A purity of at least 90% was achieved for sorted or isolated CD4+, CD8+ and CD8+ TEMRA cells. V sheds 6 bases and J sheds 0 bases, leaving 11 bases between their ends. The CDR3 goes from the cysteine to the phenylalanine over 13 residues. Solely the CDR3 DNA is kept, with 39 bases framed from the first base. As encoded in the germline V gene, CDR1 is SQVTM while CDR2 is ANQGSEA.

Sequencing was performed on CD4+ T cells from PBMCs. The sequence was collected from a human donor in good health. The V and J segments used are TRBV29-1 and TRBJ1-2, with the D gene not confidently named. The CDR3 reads CSVLGGPNYGYTF. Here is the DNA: TGCAGCGTCCTGGGAGGACCTAACTATGGCTACACCTTC.